This record concerns one T cell receptor beta chain sequence. The immunoSEQ assay was v3.0, run at survey level. TCRdb's copy holds only in-frame clones and misses some; the assay was immunoSEQ multiplex PCR. This repertoire shows around 23,000 clones, over 75% found once; its top ten account for 5%. The sample comes from a study of long-term antiretroviral therapy in people with HIV. This TCR was recovered from a man in his forties or fifties with HIV. The sequencing used unsorted PBMCs, collected 0.3 years after starting antiretroviral therapy.

CDR3 DNA sequence: TGTGCCAGCAGCTCTACCGGGACAGGAGCCTACGAGCAGTACTTC. It codes for CASSSTGTGAYEQYF. The chain employs TRBV7-2 and TRBJ2-7, with TRBD1 matching over 8 bases. The CDR3 sequence is 15 residues long. After removal of 4 bases from V and 2 bases from J, the junction contained 7 bases not matched to a gene. Germline lookup yields CDR1 SGHTA and CDR2 FQGNSA.